This is a list of T cell receptor beta chains from one sample in a study of blood T cell repertoires in COVID-19. Sequenced by immunoSEQ multiplex PCR; TCRdb stores in-frame clones only, minus some. The sample has a few hundred thousand clones; around 82% are singletons. The sample comprised peripheral blood. These receptors all come from a woman aged 25 to 39 who had recovered from COVID-19. The CDR3 runs from the conserved cysteine through the conserved F or W. D genes are given only for firm matches. The size entry is marked missing in some rows and otherwise reads once, few, many or a size class.

V: TRBV19; J: TRBJ2-1; D: TRBD2; size: few; CDR3: CASSAGLAGEGFF; DNA: TGTGCCAGTAGTGCGGGACTAGCGGGAGAGGGGTTCTTC
V: TRBV28; J: TRBJ2-5; D: TRBD1; size: .; CDR3: CASNEGARETQYF; DNA: TGTGCCAGCAATGAGGGGGCGCGGGAGACCCAGTACTTC
V: TRBV24-1; J: TRBJ2-7; D: TRBD1; size: .; CDR3: CATSDSRGLGEQYF; DNA: TGTGCCACCAGTGACTCCAGGGGGCTGGGCGAGCAGTACTTC
V: TRBV6-4; J: TRBJ2-5; D: .; size: .; CDR3: CASSDSNRVQETQYF; DNA: TGTGCCAGCAGTGACTCGAACCGGGTACAAGAGACCCAGTACTTC
V: TRBV11-3; J: TRBJ2-1; D: TRBD1; size: .; CDR3: CASSLRTGDNEQFF; DNA: TGTGCCAGCAGCCTAAGGACAGGAGACAATGAGCAGTTCTTC
V: TRBV6-5; J: TRBJ2-1; D: .; size: few; CDR3: CASSYLGGEQFF; DNA: TGTGCCAGCAGTTACCTAGGAGGTGAGCAGTTCTTC
V: TRBV6-2/TRBV6-3; J: TRBJ2-3; D: TRBD2; size: .; CDR3: CASTPFWVTSDLTGRSTDTQYF; DNA: TGTGCCAGCACCCCCTTCTGGGTGACTAGCGATCTCACCGGAAGGAGCACAGATACGCAGTATTTT
V: TRBV28; J: TRBJ1-4; D: .; size: .; CDR3: CASSFVRGPPNEKLFF; DNA: TGTGCCAGCAGTTTTGTCAGGGGCCCTCCTAATGAAAAACTGTTTTTT
V: TRBV5-5; J: TRBJ2-5; D: TRBD1; size: .; CDR3: CASPGTENQETQYF; DNA: TGTGCCAGCCCCGGGACAGAGAACCAAGAGACCCAGTACTTC
V: TRBV5-4; J: TRBJ2-7; D: .; size: .; CDR3: CASSFGRREDEQYF; DNA: TGTGCCAGCAGCTTCGGTCGCAGGGAAGACGAGCAGTACTTC
V: TRBV2; J: TRBJ2-1; D: .; size: .; CDR3: CASSGGHYNEQFF; DNA: TGTGCCAGCAGTGGGGGGCACTACAATGAGCAGTTCTTC
V: TRBV27; J: TRBJ1-6; D: .; size: .; CDR3: CASSSLYNSPLHF; DNA: TGTGCCAGCAGTAGCCTTTATAATTCACCCCTCCACTTT
V: TRBV28; J: TRBJ1-1; D: TRBD1; size: once; CDR3: CASRPLGQGGNTEAFF; DNA: TGTGCCAGCAGACCATTGGGACAGGGGGGGAACACTGAAGCTTTCTTT
V: TRBV6-5; J: TRBJ2-5; D: TRBD2; size: once; CDR3: CASSFPSGRGETQYF; DNA: TGTGCCAGCAGTTTTCCTAGCGGGAGGGGAGAGACCCAGTACTTC
V: TRBV20-1; J: TRBJ1-6; D: .; size: .; CDR3: CSASSGGASYNSPLHF; DNA: TGCAGTGCTAGTAGTGGTGGGGCCTCCTATAATTCACCCCTCCACTTT
V: TRBV10-3; J: TRBJ1-3; D: TRBD1; size: .; CDR3: CAISPLQGSLGTIYF; DNA: TGTGCCATCAGTCCTCTACAGGGGAGTTTAGGGACCATATATTTT
V: TRBV29-1; J: TRBJ1-4; D: .; size: few; CDR3: CSVVPQGAGEKLFF; DNA: TGCAGCGTTGTCCCTCAAGGGGCCGGTGAAAAACTGTTTTTT
V: TRBV19; J: TRBJ2-3; D: TRBD2; size: .; CDR3: CASSIRPPGLAGVHTQYF; DNA: TGTGCCAGTAGTATTCGCCCTCCGGGACTAGCGGGAGTGCATACGCAGTATTTT